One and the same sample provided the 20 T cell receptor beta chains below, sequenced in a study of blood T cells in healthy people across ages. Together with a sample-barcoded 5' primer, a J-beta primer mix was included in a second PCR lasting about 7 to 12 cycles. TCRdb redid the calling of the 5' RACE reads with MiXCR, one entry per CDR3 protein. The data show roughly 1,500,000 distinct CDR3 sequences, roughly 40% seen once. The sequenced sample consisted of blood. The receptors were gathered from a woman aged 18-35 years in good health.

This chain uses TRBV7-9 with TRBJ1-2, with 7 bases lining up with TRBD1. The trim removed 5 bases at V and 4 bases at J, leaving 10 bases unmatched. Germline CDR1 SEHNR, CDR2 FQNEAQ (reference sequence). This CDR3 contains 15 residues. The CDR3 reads CASSAGTALSYGYTF. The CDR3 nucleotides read TGTGCCAGCAGCGCCGGGACAGCCCTATCCTATGGCTACACCTTC.

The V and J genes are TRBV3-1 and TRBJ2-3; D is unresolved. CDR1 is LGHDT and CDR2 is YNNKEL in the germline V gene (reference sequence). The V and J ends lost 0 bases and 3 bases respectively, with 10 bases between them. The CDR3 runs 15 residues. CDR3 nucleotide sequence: TGTGCCAGCAGCCAAGACTCGGCTGCAACAGATACGCAGTATTTT. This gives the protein CASSQDSAATDTQYF.

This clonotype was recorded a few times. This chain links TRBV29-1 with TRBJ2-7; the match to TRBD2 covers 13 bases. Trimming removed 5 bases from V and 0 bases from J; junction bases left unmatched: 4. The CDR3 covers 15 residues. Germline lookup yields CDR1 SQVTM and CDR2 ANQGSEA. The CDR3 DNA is TGCAGCGTTCCCGGGACTAGCGGGATCTCCTACGAGCAGTACTTC. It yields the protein CSVPGTSGISYEQYF.

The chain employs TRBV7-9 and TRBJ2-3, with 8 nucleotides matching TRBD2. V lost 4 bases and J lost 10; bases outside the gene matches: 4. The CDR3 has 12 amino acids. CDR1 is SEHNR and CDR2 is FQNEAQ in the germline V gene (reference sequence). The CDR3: CASSSQGLAQYF. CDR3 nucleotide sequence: TGTGCCAGCAGCTCTCAGGGACTAGCGCAGTATTTT.

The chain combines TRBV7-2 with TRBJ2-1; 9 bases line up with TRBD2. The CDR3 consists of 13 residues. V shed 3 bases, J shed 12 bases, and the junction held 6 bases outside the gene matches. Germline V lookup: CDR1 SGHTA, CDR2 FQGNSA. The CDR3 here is CASSFSSSGMQFF. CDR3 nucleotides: TGTGCCAGCAGCTTCTCGTCTAGCGGGATGCAGTTCTTC.

The CDR3 protein is CSAQSGSPVREQFF. CDR3 sequence (DNA): TGCAGTGCTCAGAGCGGGAGCCCTGTGAGGGAGCAGTTCTTC. The chain employs TRBV20-1 and TRBJ2-1; 8 positions agree with TRBD2. The CDR3 is 14 amino acids. Germline CDR1 DFQATT, CDR2 SNEGSKA (reference sequence). V lost 5 bases, J lost 10 bases, and 13 bases stayed unmatched.

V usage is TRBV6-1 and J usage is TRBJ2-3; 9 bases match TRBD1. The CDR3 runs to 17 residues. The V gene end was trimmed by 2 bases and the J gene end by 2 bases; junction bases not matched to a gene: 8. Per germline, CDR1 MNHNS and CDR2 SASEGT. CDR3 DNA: TGTGCCAGCAGTGAATATCTGGGACAGGGATACACAGATACGCAGTATTTT. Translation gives CASSEYLGQGYTDTQYF.

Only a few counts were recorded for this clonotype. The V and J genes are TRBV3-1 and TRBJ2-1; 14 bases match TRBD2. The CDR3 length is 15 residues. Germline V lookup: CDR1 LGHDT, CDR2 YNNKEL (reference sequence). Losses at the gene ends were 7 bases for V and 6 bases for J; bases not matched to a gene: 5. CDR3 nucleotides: TGTGCCAGCATCGGGACTAGCGGGAGACCCAATGAGCAGTTCTTC. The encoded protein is CASIGTSGRPNEQFF.

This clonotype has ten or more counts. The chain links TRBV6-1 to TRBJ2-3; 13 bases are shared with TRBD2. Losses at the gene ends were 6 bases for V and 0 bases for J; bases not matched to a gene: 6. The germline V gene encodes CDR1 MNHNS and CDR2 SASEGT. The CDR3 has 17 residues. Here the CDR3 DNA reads TGTGCCAGCAGGCGACTAGCGGGAGGTGTTAGCACAGATACGCAGTATTTT. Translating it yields CASRRLAGGVSTDTQYF.

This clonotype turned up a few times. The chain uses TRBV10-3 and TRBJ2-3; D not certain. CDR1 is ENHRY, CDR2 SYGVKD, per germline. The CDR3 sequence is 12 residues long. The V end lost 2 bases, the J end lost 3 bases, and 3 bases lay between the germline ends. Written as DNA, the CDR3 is TGTGCCATCAGTGAGAAGACAGATACGCAGTATTTT. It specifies CAISEKTDTQYF.

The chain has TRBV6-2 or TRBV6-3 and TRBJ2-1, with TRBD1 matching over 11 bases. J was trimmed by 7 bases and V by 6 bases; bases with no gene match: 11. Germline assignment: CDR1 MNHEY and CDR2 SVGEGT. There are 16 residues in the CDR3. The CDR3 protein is CASRDGTGGNRNEQFF. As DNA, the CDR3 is TGTGCCAGCAGGGACGGGACAGGGGGTAATCGGAATGAGCAGTTCTTC.

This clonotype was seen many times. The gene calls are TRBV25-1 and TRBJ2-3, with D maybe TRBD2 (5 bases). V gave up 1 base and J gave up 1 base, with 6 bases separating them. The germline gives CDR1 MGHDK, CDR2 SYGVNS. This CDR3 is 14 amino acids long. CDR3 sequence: CASSEFGGTDTQYF. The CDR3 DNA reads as TGTGCCAGCAGTGAATTCGGGGGCACAGATACGCAGTATTTT.

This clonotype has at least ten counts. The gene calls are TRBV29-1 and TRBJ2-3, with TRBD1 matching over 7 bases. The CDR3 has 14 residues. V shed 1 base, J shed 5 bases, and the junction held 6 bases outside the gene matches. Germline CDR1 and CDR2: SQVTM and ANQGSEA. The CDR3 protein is CSVEGQGIGDTQYF. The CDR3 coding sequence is TGCAGCGTTGAAGGACAGGGAATTGGAGATACGCAGTATTTT.

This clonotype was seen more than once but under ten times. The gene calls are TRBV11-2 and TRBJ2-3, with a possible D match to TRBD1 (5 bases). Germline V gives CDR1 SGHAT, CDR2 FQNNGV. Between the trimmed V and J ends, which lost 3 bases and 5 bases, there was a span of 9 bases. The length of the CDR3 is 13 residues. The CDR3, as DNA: TGTGCCAGCAGCTTGCAGGGTTTAGATACGCAGTATTTT. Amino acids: CASSLQGLDTQYF.

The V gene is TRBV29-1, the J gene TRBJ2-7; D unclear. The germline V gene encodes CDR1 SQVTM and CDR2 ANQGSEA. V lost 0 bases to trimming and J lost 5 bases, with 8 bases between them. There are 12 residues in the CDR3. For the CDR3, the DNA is TGCAGCGTTGAAGACATGGATGACGAGCAGTACTTC. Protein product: CSVEDMDDEQYF.

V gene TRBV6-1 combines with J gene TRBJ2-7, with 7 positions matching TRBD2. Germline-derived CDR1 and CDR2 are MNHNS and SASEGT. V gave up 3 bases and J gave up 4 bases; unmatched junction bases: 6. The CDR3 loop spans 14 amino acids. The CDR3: CASSDWGRGYEQYF. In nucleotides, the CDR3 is TGTGCCAGCAGTGATTGGGGGAGGGGTTACGAGCAGTACTTC.

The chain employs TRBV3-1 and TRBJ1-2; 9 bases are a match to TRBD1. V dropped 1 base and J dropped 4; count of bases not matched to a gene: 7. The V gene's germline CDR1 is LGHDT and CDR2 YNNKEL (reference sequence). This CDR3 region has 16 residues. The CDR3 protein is CASSQGGTGKFYGYTF. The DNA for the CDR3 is TGTGCCAGCAGCCAAGGGGGGACAGGGAAGTTCTATGGCTACACCTTC.

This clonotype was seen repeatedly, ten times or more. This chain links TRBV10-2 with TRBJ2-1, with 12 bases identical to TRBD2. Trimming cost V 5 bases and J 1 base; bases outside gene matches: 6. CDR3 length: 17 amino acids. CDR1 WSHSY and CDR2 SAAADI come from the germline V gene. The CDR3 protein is CASSRLAGDRSYNEQFF. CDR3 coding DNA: TGCGCCAGCAGTAGACTAGCGGGAGATAGGTCCTACAATGAGCAGTTCTTC.

CDR3 nucleotides: TGCAGTGCCTCCACCGGGACATCGGTAGTAGGCTACGAGCAGTACTTC. Its translation: CSASTGTSVVGYEQYF. J is TRBJ2-7 and V is TRBV20-1; D is possibly TRBD1 (6 bases). This CDR3 contains 16 residues. Germline CDR1 reads DFQATT; CDR2 reads SNEGSKA (reference sequence). V was pared by 6 bases and J by 3 bases, with 24 bases between.

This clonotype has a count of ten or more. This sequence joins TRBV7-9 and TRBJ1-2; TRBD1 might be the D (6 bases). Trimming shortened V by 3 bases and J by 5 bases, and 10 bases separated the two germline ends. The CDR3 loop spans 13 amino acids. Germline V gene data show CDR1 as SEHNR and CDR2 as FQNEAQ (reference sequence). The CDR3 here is CASSLGTLYGYTF. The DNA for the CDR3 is TGTGCCAGCAGCTTGGGGACACTGTATGGCTACACCTTC.